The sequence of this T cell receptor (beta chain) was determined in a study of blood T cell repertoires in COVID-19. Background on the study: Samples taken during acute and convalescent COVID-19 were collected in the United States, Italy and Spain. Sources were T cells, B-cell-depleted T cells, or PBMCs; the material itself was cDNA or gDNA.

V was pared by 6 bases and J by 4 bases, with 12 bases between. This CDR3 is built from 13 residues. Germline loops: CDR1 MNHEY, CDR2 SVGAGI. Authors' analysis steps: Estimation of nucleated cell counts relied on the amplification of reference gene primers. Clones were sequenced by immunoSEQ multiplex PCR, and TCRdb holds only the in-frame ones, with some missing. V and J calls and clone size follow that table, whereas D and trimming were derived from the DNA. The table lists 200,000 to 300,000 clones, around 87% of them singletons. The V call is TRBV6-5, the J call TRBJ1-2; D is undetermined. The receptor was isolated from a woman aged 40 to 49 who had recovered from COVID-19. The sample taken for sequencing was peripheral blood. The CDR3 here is CASSPEPSYGYTF. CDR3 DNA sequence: TGTGCCAGCAGCCCAGAACCCTCCTATGGCTACACCTTC.